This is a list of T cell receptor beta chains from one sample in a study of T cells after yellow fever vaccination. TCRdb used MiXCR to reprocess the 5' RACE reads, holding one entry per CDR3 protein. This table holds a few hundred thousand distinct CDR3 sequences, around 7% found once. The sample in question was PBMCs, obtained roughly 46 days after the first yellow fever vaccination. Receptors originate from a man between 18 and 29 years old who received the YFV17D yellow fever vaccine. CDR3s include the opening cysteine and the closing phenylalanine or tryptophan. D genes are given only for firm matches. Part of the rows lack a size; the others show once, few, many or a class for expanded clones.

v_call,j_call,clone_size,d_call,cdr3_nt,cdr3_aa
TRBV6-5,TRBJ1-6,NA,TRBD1,TGTGCCAGCAGTTACTCTGCAGGGGGCGGAAATTCACCCCTCCACTTT,CASSYSAGGGNSPLHF
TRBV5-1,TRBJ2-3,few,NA,TGCGCCAGCAGCTTATTTGGGTACGGGGCGGATACGCAGTATTTT,CASSLFGYGADTQYF
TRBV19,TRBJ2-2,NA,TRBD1,TGTGCCAGTAGTGCCCGGGACAGGGGGCATGAGTCCGGGGAGCTGTTTTTT,CASSARDRGHESGELFF
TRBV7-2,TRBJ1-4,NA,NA,TGTGCCAGCAGCTTAGTCGGGAGTCCCAATGAAAAACTGTTTTTT,CASSLVGSPNEKLFF
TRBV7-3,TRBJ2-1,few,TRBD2,TGTGCCAGCAGTTTTAGCGGGGGGGCCACCTACAATGAGCAGTTCTTC,CASSFSGGATYNEQFF
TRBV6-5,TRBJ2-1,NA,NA,TGTGCCAGCAGTTCTGACAGGTTCGCGGGGAATGAGCAGTTCTTC,CASSSDRFAGNEQFF
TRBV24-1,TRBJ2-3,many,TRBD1,TGTGCCACCAGAGGGGGCGGAGATACGCAGTATTTT,CATRGGGDTQYF
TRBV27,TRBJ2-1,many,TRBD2,TGTGCCAGTGAAAGGGGACTAGCGGGGGGTGGGGAGCAGTTCTTC,CASERGLAGGGEQFF
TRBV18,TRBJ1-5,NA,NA,TGTGCCAGCTCACCGGCGGGAGGACATCAGCCCCAGCATTTT,CASSPAGGHQPQHF
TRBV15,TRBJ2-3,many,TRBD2,TGTGCCACCAGCAGAGAGGTGGAAGCGGGGTTCACAGATACGCAGTATTTT,CATSREVEAGFTDTQYF
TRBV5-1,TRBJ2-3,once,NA,TGCGCCATCAGCTACTTCTCCCCAGGACGGCCTAGCACAGATACGCAGTATTTT,CAISYFSPGRPSTDTQYF
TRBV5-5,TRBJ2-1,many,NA,TGTGCCAGCAGCTTGGACACGGGGAGCTACAATGAGCAGTTCTTC,CASSLDTGSYNEQFF
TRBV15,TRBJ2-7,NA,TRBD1,TGTGCCACCAGCAGAGACAGGGGGCGCGAGCAGTACTTC,CATSRDRGREQYF
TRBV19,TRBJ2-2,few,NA,TGTGCCAGTAGTGGCCTCCCCGGGGAGCTGTTTTTT,CASSGLPGELFF
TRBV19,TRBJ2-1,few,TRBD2,TGTGCCAGTAGTAAACTAGCGGGGGGGCCACATGAGCAGTTCTTC,CASSKLAGGPHEQFF
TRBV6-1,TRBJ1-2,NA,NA,TGTGCCAGCAGCTGGGGGGTCCCTTACTATGGCTACACCTTC,CASSWGVPYYGYTF
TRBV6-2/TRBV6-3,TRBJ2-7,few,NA,TGTGCCAGCAGTTATGCCGAGGGCGGCGAGCAGTACTTC,CASSYAEGGEQYF
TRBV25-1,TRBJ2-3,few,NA,TGTGCCAGCAGTGAATTGCGACTAGGGGTATCCGCAGATACGCAGTATTTT,CASSELRLGVSADTQYF
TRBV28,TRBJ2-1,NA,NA,TGTGCCAGCAGTTCCCGGACTCTCAATGAGCAGTTCTTC,CASSSRTLNEQFF
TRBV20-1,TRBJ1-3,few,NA,TGCAGTGCGAGAACAGGGCTAGGAAACACCATATATTTT,CSARTGLGNTIYF
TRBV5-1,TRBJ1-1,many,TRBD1,TGCGCCAGCAGCTTTTCCCGGACAGGAACCCTTATGAACACTGAAGCTTTCTTT,CASSFSRTGTLMNTEAFF
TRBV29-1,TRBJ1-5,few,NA,TGCAGCGTAGCCTCGGCTAATCAGCCCCAGCATTTT,CSVASANQPQHF
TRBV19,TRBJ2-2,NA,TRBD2,TGTGCCAGTAGTCCGATTAAGCGGGGGGGGACCGGGGAGCTGTTTTTT,CASSPIKRGGTGELFF
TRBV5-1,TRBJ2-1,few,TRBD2,TGCGCCAGCAGCTTGTCTAGCGGGGCCACCTACAATGAGCAGTTCTTC,CASSLSSGATYNEQFF
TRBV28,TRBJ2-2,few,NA,TGTGCCAGCAGTTCCCCTGGGCCCACCGGGGAGCTGTTTTTT,CASSSPGPTGELFF
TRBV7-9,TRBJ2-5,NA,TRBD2,TGTGCCAGCAGTGGGACTAGCGGGAGCCAAGAGACCCAGTACTTC,CASSGTSGSQETQYF
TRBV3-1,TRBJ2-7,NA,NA,TGTGCCAGCAGCCGGGGGCGCGAGCAGTACTTC,CASSRGREQYF
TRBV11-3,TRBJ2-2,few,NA,TGTGCCAGCAGCTTATATGGGGGGCCCACCGGGGAGCTGTTTTTT,CASSLYGGPTGELFF
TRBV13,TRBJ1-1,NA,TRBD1,TGTGCCAGCAGCGGATCGGGACAGGGGGACACTGAAGCTTTCTTT,CASSGSGQGDTEAFF
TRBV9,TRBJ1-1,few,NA,TGTGCCAGCAGCCCCAATGTAGGGTATTCGAACACTGAAGCTTTCTTT,CASSPNVGYSNTEAFF
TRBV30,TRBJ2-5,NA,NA,TGTGCCTGGACCAAGGACGGCCAAGAGACCCAGTACTTC,CAWTKDGQETQYF
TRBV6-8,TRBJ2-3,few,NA,TGTGCCAGCAGTTCCGTAGTGGCCCCTTTAGATACGCAGTATTTT,CASSSVVAPLDTQYF
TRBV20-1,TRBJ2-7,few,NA,TGCAGTGCCCTGAGTGGAGGGGGGGGCTACGAGCAGTACTTC,CSALSGGGGYEQYF
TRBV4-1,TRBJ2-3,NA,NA,TGCGCCAGCAGCCAAGCAAATCTAGGGTGGTCTGATACGCAGTATTTT,CASSQANLGWSDTQYF
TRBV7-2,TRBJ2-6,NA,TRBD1,TGTGCCAGCAGCCCAGGGGGCGTCACTGGGGCCAACGTCCTGACTTTC,CASSPGGVTGANVLTF
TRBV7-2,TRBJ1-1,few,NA,TGTGCCAGCACCGTCGTCGGGGGAGACTTGAACACTGAAGCTTTCTTT,CASTVVGGDLNTEAFF
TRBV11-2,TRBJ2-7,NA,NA,TGTGCCAGCAGCCATAGGGCGGCTTGGGACCTACAAAATTACGAGCAGTACTTC,CASSHRAAWDLQNYEQYF
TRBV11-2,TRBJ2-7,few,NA,TGTGCCAGCAGCCCACGACAGAGTTACGAGCAGTACTTC,CASSPRQSYEQYF
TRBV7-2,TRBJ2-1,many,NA,TGTGCCAGCAGCTTATCTAGCACCCTCTCCAATGAGCAGTTCTTC,CASSLSSTLSNEQFF
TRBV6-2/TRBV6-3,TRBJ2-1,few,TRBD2,TGTGCCAGCAGTTATCGGACTAGCGGGACCTTGATCTCCTACAATGAGCAGTTCTTC,CASSYRTSGTLISYNEQFF
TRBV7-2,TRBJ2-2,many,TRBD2,TGTGCCAGCAGCTTGAGCGGGGGGGCCCCCGGGGAGCTGTTTTTT,CASSLSGGAPGELFF
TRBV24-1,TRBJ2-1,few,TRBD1,TGTGCCACCAGTGATCGCGACAGGGGGTTCTACAATGAGCAGTTCTTC,CATSDRDRGFYNEQFF
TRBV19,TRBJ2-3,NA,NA,TGTGCCAGTAGGAGGGAATCTAGCACAGATACGCAGTATTTT,CASRRESSTDTQYF
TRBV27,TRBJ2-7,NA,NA,TGTGCCAGCAGTTTTGGGCAGGCGAGCTACGAGCAGTACTTC,CASSFGQASYEQYF
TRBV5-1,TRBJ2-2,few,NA,TGCGCCAGCAGCGCCGGAACGAACACCGGGGAGCTGTTTTTT,CASSAGTNTGELFF
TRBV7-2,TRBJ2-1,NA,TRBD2,TGTGCCAGCAGCTTAGCCTCACATGGGACTAGCGGGGCTAATGAGCAGTTCTTC,CASSLASHGTSGANEQFF
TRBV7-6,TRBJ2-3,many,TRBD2,TGTGCCAGCAGCTTAGATCCTAGCGGGGTGGGCTCCCCTGGGTATTTT,CASSLDPSGVGSPGYF
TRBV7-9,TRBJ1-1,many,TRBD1,TGTGCCAGCAGCGTCGGACAGGGGGCTGAAGCTTTCTTT,CASSVGQGAEAFF